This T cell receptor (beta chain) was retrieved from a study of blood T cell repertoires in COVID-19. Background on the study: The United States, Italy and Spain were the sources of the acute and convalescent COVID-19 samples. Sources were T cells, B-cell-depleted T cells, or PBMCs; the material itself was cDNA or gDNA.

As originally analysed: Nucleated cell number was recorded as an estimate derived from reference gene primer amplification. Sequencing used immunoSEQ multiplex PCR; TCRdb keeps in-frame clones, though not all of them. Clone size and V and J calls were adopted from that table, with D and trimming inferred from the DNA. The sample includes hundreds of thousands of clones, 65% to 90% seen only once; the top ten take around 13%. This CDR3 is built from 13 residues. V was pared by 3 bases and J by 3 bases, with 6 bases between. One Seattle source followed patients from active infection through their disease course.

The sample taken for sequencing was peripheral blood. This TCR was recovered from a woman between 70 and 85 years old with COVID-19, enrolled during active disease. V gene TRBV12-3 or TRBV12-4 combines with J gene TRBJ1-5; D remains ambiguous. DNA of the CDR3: TGTGCCAGCAGTTTTAGTGACAATCAGCCCCAGCATTTT. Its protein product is CASSFSDNQPQHF.